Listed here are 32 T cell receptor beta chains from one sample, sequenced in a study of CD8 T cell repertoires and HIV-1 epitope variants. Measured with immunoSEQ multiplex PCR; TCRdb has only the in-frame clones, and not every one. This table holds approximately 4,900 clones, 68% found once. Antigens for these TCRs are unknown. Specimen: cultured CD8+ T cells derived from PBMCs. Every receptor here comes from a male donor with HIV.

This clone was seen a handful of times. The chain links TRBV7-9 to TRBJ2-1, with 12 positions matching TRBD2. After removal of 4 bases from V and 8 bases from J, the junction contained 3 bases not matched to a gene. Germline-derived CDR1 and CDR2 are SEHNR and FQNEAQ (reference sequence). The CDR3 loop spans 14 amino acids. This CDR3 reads CASSWTSGNDEQFF. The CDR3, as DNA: TGTGCCAGCAGCTGGACTAGCGGGAACGATGAGCAGTTCTTC.

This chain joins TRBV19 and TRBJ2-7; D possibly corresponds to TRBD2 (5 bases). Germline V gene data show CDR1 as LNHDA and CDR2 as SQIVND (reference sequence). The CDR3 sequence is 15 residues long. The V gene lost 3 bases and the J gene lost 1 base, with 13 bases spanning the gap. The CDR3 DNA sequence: TGTGCCAGTAGTATGAAGGGCGGGTTATCCTACGAGCAGTACTTC. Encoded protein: CASSMKGGLSYEQYF.

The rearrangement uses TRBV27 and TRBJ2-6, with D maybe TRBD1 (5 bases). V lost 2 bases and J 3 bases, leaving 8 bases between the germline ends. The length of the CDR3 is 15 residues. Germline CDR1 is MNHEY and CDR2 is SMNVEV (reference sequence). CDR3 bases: TGTGCCAGCAGTTTACTCAGGGATGGGGCCAACGTCCTGACTTTC. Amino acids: CASSLLRDGANVLTF.

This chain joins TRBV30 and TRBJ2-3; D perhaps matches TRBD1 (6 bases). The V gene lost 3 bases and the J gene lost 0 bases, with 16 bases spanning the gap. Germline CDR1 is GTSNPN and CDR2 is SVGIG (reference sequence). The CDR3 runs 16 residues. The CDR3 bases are TGTGCCTGGAGCCTAGGGGGTGTAGAAAGCACAGATACGCAGTATTTT. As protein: CAWSLGGVESTDTQYF. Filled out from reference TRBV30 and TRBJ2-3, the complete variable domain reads SQTIHQWPATLVQPVGSPLSLECTVEGTSNPNLYWYRQAAGRGLQLLFYSVGIGQISSEVPQNLSASRPQDRQFILSSKKLLLSDSGFYLCAWSLGGVESTDTQYFGPGTRLTVL.

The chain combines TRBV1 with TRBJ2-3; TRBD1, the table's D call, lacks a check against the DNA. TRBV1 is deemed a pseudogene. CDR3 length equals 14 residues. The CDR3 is CTTLTGVGTDTQYF. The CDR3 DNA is TGCACCACCCTTACAGGGGTAGGGACAGATACGCAGTATTTT.

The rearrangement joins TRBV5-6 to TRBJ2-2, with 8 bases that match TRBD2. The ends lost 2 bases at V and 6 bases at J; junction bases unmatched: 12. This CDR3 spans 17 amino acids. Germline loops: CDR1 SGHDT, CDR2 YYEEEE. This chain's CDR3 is CASSFASSGTVAGELFF. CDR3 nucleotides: TGTGCCAGCAGCTTTGCAAGTAGCGGGACGGTGGCCGGGGAGCTGTTTTTT.

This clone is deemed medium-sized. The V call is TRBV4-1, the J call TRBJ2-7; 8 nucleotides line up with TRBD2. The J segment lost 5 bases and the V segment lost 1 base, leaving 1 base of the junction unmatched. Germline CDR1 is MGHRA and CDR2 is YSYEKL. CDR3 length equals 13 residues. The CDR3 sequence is CASSQGTSNEQYF. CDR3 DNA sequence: TGCGCCAGCAGCCAAGGGACTAGCAACGAGCAGTACTTC.

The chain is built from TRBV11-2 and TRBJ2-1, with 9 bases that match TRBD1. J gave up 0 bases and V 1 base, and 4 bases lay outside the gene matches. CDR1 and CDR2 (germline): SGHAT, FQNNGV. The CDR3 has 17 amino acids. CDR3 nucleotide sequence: TGTGCCAGCAGCTTAGTTAGGGGACAGGGCTCCTACAATGAGCAGTTCTTC. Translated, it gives CASSLVRGQGSYNEQFF.

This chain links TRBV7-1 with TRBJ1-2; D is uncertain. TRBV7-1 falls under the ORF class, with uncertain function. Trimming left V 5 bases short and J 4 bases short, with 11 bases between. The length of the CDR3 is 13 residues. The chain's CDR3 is CASSEGKTYGYTF. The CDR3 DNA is TGTGCCAGCAGCGAGGGAAAGACCTATGGCTACACCTTC.

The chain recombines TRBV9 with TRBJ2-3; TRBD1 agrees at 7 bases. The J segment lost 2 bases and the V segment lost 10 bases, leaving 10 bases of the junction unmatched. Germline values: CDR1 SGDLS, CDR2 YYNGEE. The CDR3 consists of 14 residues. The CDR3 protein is CAGHVGGPTDTQYF. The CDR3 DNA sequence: TGTGCCGGTCATGTAGGGGGCCCCACAGATACGCAGTATTTT. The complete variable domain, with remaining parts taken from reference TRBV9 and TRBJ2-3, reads DSGVTQTPKHLITATGQRVTLRCSPRSGDLSVYWYQQSLDQGLQFLIQYYNGEERAKGNILERFSAQQFPDLHSELNLSSLELGDSALYFCAGHVGGPTDTQYFGPGTRLTVL.

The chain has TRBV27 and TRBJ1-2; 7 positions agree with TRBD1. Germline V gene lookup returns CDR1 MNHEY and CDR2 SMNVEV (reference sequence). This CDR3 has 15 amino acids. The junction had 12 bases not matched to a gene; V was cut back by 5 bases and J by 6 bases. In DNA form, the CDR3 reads TGTGCCAGCAGTCCAAACTTCGAGACAGGGCATGGCTACACCTTC. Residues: CASSPNFETGHGYTF.

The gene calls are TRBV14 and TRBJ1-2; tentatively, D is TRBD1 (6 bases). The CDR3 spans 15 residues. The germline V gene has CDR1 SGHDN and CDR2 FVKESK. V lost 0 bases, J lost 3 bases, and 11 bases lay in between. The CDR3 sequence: CASSQDEGGYYGYTF. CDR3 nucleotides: TGTGCCAGCAGCCAAGATGAGGGGGGTTACTATGGCTACACCTTC.

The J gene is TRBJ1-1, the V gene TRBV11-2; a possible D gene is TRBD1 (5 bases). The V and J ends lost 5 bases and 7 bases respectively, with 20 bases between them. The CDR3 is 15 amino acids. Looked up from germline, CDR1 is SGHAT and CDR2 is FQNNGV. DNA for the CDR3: TGTGCCAGCAGCCCCATCCCCTGGGGGAGCCTTGAAGCTTTCTTT. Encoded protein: CASSPIPWGSLEAFF.

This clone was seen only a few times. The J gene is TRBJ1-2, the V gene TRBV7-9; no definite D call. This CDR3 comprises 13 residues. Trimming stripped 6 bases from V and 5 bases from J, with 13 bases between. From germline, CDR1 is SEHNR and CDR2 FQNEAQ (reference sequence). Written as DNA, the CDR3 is TGTGCCAGCAGTCCGGCGGGGATTTATGGCTACACCTTC. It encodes CASSPAGIYGYTF.

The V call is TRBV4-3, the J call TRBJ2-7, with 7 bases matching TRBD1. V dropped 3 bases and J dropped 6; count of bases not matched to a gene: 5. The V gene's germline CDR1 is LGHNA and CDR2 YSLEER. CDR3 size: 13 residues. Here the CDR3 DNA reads TGCGCCAGCAGCCAGCGACAGGGAGTCGAGCAGTACTTC. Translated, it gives CASSQRQGVEQYF.

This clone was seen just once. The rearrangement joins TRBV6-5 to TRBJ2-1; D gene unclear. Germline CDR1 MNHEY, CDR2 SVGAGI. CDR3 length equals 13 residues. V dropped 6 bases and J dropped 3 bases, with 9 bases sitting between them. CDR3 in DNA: TGTGCCAGCAGCTATGGCCGCTACAATGAGCAGTTCTTC. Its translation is CASSYGRYNEQFF.

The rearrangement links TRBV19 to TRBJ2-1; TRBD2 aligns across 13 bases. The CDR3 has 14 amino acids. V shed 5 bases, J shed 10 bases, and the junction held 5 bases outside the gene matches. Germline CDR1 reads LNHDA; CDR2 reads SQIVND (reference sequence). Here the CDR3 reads CASSPGLAGVEQFF. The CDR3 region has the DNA TGTGCCAGTAGTCCCGGACTAGCGGGGGTGGAGCAGTTCTTC.

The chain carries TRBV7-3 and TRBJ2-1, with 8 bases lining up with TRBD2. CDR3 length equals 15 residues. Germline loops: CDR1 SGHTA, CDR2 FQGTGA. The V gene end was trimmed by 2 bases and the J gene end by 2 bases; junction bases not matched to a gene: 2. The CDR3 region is CASSLAGGPYNEQFF. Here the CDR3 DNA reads TGTGCCAGCAGCTTAGCGGGGGGTCCCTACAATGAGCAGTTCTTC. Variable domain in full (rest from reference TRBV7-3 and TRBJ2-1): GAGVSQTPSNKVTEKGKYVELRCDPISGHTALYWYRQSLGQGPEFLIYFQGTGAADDSGLPNDRFFAVRPEGSVSTLKIQRTERGDSAVYLCASSLAGGPYNEQFFGPGTRLTVL.

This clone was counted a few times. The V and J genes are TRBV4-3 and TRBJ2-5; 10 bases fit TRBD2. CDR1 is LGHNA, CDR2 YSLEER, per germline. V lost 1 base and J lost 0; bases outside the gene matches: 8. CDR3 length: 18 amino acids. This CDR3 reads CASSQGSSGGGYQETQYF. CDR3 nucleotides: TGCGCCAGCAGCCAAGGGTCCAGCGGGGGGGGTTACCAAGAGACCCAGTACTTC.

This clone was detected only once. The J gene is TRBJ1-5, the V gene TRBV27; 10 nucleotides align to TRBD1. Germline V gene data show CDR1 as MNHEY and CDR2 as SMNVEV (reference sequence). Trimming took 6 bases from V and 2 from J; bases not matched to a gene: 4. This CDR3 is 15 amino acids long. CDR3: CASRDGQGGNQPQHF. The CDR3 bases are TGTGCCAGCAGGGACGGACAGGGGGGCAATCAGCCCCAGCATTTT.

The CDR3 region has the DNA TGTGCCAGCAGCGCACCGCCAGCAGATACGCAGTATTTT. Its translation is CASSAPPADTQYF. The chain combines TRBV9 with TRBJ2-3; D remains unclear. Trimming pared 3 bases from V and 4 bases from J, leaving 9 bases between. CDR3 length: 13 residues. CDR1 SGDLS and CDR2 YYNGEE come from the germline V gene.

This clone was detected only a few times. Written as DNA, the CDR3 is TGTGCCAGCAGCTTTTCTAGCGGGGGGCAAGAGACCCAGTACTTC. Translating gives CASSFSSGGQETQYF. The chain combines TRBV5-5 with TRBJ2-5; TRBD2 matches 11 bases. V dropped 2 bases and J dropped 2; count of bases not matched to a gene: 2. Germline CDR1 and CDR2: SGHKS and YYEKEE (reference sequence). This CDR3 has 15 amino acids.

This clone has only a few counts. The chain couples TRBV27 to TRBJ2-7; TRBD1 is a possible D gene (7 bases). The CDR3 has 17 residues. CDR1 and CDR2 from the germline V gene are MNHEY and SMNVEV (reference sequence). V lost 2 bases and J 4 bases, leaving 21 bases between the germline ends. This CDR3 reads CASSLRTSETGRYEQYF. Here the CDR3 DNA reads TGTGCCAGCAGTTTAAGAACTTCAGAGACAGGGAGGTACGAGCAGTACTTC.

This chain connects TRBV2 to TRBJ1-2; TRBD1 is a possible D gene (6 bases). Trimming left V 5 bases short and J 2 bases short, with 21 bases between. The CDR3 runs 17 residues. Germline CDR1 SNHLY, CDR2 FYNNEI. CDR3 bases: TGTGCCAGCAGTCCTTTTGAGACAGGAGAAGAGAACTATGGCTACACCTTC. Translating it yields CASSPFETGEENYGYTF.

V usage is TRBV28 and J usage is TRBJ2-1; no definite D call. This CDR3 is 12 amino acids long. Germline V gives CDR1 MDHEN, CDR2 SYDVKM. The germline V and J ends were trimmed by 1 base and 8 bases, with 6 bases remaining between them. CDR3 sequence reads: CASSLSVYEQFF. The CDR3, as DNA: TGTGCCAGCAGTTTATCGGTTTATGAGCAGTTCTTC.

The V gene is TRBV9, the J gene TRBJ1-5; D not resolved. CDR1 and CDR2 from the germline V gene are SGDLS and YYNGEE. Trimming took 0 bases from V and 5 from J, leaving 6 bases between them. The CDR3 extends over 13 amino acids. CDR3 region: CASSVEGDQPQHF. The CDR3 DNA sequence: TGTGCCAGCAGCGTAGAGGGAGATCAGCCCCAGCATTTT.

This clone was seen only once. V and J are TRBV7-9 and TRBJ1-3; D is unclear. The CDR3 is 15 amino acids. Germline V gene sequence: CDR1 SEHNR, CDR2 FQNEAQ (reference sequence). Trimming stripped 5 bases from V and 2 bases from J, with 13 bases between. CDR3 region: CASSPGIPAGNTIYF. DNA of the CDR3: TGTGCCAGCAGCCCTGGAATACCTGCTGGAAACACCATATATTTT.

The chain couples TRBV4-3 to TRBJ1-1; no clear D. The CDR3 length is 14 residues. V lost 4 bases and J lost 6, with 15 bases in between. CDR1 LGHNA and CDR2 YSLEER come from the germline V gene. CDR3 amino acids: CASSREEAVSEAFF. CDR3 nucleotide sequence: TGCGCCAGCAGCCGTGAGGAGGCCGTCTCTGAAGCTTTCTTT.

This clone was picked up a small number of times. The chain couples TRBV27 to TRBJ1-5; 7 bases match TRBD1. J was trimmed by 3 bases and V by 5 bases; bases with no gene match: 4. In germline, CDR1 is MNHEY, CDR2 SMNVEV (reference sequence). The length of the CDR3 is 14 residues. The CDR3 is CASSNRGINQPQHF. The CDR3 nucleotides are TGTGCCAGCAGTAACAGGGGAATCAATCAGCCCCAGCATTTT.

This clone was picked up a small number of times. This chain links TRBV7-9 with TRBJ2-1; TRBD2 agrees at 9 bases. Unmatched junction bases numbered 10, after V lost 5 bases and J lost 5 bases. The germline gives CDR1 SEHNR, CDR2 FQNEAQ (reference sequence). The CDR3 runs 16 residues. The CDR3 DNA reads TGTGCCAGCAGCCCAACCGGGACTAGCTGGGACAATGAGCAGTTCTTC. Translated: CASSPTGTSWDNEQFF.

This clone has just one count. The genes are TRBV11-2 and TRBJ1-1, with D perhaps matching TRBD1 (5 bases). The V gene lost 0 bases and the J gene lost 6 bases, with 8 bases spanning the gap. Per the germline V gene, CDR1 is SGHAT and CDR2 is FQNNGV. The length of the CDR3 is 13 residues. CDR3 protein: CASSLDRGAEAFF. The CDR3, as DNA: TGTGCCAGCAGCTTAGATCGGGGGGCTGAAGCTTTCTTT.

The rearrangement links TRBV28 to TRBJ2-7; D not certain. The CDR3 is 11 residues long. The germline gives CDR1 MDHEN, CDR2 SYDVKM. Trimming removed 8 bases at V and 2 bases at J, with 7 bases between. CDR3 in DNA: TGTGCCAGCCAAAGAACCTACGAGCAGTACTTC. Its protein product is CASQRTYEQYF. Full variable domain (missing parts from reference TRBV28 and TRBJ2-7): DVKVTQSSRYLVKRTGEKVFLECVQDMDHENMFWYRQDPGLGLRLIYFSYDVKMKEKGDIPEGYSVSREKKERFSLILESASTNQTSMYLCASQRTYEQYFGPGTRLTVT.